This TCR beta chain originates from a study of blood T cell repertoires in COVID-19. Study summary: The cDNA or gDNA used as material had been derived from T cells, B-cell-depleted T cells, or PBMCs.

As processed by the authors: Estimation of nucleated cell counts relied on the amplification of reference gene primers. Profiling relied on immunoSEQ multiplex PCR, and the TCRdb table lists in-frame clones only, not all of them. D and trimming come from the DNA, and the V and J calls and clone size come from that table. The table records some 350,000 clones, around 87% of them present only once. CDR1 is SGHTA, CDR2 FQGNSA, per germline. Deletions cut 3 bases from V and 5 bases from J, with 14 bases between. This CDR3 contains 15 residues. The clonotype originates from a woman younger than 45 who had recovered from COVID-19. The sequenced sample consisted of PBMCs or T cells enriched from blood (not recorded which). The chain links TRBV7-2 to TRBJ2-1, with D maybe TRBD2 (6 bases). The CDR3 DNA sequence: TGTGCCAGCAGCTTTACATGGGGGAGGAACAATGAGCAGTTCTTC. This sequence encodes CASSFTWGRNNEQFF.